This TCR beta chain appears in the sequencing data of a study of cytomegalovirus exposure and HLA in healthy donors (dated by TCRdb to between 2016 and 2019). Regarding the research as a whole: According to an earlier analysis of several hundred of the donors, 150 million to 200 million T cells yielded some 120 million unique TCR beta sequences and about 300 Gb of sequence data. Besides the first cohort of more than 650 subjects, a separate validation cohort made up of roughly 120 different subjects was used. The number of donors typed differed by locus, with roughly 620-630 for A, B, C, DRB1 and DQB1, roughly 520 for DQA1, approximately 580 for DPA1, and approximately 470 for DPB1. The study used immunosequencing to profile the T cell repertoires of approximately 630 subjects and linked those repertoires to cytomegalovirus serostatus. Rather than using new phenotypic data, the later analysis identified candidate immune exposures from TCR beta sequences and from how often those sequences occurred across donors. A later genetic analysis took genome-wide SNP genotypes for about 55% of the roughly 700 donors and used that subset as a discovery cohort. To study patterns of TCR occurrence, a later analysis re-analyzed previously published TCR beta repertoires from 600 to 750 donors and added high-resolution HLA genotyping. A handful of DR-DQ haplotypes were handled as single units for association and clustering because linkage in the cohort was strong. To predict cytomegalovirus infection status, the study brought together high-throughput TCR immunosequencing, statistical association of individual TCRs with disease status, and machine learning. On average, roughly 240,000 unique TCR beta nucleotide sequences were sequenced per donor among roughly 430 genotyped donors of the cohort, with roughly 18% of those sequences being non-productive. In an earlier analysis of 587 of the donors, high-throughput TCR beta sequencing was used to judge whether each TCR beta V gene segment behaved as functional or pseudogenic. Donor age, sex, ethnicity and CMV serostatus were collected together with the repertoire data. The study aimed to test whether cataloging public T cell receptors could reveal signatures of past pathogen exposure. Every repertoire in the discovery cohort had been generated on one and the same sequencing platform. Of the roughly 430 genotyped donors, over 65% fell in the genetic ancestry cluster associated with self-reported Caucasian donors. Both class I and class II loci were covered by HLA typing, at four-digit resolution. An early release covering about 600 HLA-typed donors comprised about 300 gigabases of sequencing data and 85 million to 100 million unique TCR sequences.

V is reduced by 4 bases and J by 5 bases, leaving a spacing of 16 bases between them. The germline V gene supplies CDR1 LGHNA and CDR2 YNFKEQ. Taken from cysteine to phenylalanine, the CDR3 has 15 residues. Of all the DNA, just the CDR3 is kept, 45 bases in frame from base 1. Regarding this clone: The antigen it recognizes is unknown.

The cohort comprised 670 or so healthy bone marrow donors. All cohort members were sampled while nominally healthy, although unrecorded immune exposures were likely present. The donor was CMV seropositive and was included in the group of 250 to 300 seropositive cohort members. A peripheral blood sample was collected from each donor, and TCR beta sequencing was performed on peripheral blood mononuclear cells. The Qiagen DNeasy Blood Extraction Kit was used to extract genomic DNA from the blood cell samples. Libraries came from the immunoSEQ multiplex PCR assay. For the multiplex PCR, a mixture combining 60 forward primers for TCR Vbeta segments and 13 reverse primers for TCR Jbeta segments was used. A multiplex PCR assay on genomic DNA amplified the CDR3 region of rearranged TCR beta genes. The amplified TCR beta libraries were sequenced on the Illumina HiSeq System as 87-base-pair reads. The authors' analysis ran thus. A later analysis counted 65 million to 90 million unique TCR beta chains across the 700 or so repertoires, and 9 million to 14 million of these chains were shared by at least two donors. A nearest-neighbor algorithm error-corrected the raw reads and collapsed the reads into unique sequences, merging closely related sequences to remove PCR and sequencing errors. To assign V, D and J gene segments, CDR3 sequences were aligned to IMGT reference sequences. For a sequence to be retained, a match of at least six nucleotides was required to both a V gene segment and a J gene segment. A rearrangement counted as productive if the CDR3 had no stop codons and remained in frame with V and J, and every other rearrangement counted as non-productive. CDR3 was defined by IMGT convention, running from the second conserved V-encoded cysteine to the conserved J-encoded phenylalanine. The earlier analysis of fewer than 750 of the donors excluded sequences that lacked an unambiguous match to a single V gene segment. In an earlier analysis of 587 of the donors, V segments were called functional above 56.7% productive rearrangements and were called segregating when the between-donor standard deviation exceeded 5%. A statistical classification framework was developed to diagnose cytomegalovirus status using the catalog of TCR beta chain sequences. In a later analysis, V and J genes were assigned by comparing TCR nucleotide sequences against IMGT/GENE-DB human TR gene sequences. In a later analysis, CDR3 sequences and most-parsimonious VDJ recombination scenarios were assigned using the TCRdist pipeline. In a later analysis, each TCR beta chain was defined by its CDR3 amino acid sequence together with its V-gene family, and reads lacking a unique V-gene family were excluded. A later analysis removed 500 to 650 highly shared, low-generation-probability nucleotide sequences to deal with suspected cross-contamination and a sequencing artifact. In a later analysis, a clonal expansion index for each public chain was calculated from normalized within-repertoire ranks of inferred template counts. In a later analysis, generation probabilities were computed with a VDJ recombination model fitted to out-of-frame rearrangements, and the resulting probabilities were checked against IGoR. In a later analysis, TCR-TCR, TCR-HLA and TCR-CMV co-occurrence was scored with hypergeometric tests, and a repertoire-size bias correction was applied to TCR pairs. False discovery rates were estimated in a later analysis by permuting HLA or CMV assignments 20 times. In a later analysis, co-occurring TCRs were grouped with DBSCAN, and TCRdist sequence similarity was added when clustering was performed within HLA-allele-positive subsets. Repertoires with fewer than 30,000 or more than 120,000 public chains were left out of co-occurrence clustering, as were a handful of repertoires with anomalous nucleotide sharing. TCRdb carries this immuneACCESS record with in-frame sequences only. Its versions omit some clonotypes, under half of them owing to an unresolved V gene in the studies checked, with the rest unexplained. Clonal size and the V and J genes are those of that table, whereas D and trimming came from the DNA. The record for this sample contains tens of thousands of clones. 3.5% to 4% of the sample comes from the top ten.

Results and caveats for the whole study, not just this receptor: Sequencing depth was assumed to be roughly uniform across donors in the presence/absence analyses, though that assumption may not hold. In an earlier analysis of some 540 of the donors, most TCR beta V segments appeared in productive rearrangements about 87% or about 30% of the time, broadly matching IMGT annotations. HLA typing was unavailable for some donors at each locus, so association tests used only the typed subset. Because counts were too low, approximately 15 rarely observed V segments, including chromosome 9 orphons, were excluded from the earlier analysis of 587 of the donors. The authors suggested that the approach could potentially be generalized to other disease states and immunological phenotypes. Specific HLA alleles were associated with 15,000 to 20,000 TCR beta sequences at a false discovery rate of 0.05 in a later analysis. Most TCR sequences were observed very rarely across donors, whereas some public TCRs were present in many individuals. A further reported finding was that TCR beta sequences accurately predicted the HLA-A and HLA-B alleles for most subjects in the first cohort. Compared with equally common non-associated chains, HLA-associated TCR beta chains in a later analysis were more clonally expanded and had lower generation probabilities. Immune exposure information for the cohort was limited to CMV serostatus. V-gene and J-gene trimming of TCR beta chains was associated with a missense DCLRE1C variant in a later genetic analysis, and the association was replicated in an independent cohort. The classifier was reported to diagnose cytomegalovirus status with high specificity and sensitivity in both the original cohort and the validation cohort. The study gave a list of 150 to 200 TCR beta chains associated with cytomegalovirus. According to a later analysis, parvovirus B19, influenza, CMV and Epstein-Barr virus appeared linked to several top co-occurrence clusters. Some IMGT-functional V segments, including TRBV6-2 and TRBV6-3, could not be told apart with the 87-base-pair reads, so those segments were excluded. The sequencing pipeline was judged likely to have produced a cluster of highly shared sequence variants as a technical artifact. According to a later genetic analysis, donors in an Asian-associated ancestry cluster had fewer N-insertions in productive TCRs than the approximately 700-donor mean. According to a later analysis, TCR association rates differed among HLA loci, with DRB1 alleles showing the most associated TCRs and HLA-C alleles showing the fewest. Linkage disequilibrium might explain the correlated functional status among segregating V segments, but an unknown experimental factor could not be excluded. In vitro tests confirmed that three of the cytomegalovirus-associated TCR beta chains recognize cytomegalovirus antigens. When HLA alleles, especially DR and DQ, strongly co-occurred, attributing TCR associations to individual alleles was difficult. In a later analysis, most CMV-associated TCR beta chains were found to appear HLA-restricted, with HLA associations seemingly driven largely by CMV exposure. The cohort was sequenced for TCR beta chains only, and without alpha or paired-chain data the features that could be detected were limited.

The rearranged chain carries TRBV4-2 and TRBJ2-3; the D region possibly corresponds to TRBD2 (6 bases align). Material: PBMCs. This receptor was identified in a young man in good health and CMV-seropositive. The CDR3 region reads CASSLSVGSGDTQYF. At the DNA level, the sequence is TGTGCCAGCAGCCTTTCGGTCGGGAGTGGAGATACGCAGTATTTT.